This T cell receptor (beta chain) was sequenced during a study of blood T cell repertoires in COVID-19. Study overall: Collection of acute and convalescent COVID-19 samples took place in the United States, Italy and Spain. Sources were T cells, B-cell-depleted T cells, or PBMCs; the material itself was cDNA or gDNA.

Original processing methods: For nucleated cells, counts were estimated from reference gene primer amplification. Generated by immunoSEQ multiplex PCR, the TCRdb table keeps only in-frame clones and is missing some. That table supplies the V and J calls and clone size; D and trimming were determined from the DNA. Found here are 450,000 to 500,000 clones, approximately 85% of them singletons; the top ten hold roughly 3.2%. The CDR3 runs to 16 residues. In germline, CDR1 is SGHAT, CDR2 FQNNGV. Germline trimming cut 3 bases from V and 5 bases from J; bases unmatched to any gene: 8. The sequenced sample consisted of peripheral blood. The J gene is TRBJ1-2, the V gene TRBV11-2; 11 nucleotides align to TRBD1. The sequence came from a human donor in a cohort sampled during active COVID-19. CDR3 nucleotides: TGTGCCAGCAGCTTTTTCTCCGGGACAGGGGGATATGGCTACACCTTC. This gives the protein CASSFFSGTGGYGYTF.